This T cell receptor (beta chain) came from a study of cytomegalovirus exposure and HLA in healthy donors (dated 2017 in TCRdb). Study-level background: An earlier analysis of about 530 of the donors reported 276 Gb of sequence data and around 100 million unique TCR beta sequences obtained from 150 million to 200 million T cells. An early release that covered more than 550 HLA-typed donors contained around 300 gigabases of sequencing data and about 84 million unique TCR sequences. The genetic ancestry cluster associated with self-reported Caucasian donors included over 65% of the roughly 410 genotyped donors. The aim of the study was to test whether cataloging public T cell receptors could identify signatures of past pathogen exposure. The study profiled the T cell repertoires of under 700 subjects by immunosequencing and related them to cytomegalovirus serostatus. Besides the first cohort of some 670 subjects, a separate validation cohort made up of roughly 130 different subjects was used. The study combined high-throughput TCR immunosequencing, statistical association of individual TCRs with disease status, and machine learning to predict cytomegalovirus infection status. In a later analysis, previously published TCR beta repertoires from 666 donors were re-analyzed and high-resolution HLA genotyping was added so that TCR occurrence patterns could be studied. The later analysis used no new phenotypic data to find candidate immune exposures, relying instead on TCR beta sequences and their occurrence across donors. An earlier analysis of a few hundred of the donors applied high-throughput TCR beta sequencing to assess whether each TCR beta V gene segment acted as functional or pseudogenic. Alongside the repertoire data, information on donor age, sex, ethnicity and CMV serostatus was compiled. A later genetic analysis took genome-wide SNP genotypes for about three fifths of the 666 donors and used that subset as a discovery cohort. Every repertoire in the discovery cohort had been generated on one and the same sequencing platform. Class I and class II HLA loci were covered by the typing at four-digit resolution. Typing coverage differed by locus: A, B, C, DRB1 and DQB1 were typed in about 620-640 donors, DQA1 in about 500, DPA1 in 600 to 610, and DPB1 in roughly 470. Roughly 5 DR-DQ haplotypes were treated as single units for association and clustering because of strong linkage in the cohort. On average, around 240,000 unique TCR beta nucleotide sequences were sequenced per donor among a few hundred genotyped donors of the cohort, with roughly 18% of those sequences being non-productive.

Including cysteine and phenylalanine, the CDR3 has 15 amino acids. Of the read, only the CDR3 DNA is kept; its 45 bases are in frame from base 1. At the junction V is shortened by 6 bases and J by 3 bases; bases outside the gene matches: 6. The germline V gene supplies CDR1 SNHLY and CDR2 FYNNEI. A word on this clone: Its binding antigen is unknown. Base qualities are missing; no much larger clone stands one base away.

The library came from the immunoSEQ multiplex PCR assay. The multiplex PCR relied on a mix of 60 forward primers for TCR Vbeta segments and 13 reverse primers for TCR Jbeta segments. A multiplex PCR assay on genomic DNA amplified the CDR3 region of rearranged TCR beta genes. The amplified TCR beta libraries were sequenced on the Illumina HiSeq System as 87-base-pair reads. As for the original processing: A later analysis counted about 80 million unique TCR beta chains across the 690 or so repertoires, and approximately 11 million of these chains were shared by at least two donors. To remove PCR and sequencing errors, raw reads were error-corrected and collapsed into unique sequences using a nearest-neighbor algorithm that merged closely related sequences. To assign V, D and J gene segments, CDR3 sequences were aligned to IMGT reference sequences. For a sequence to be retained, a match of at least six nucleotides was required to both a V gene segment and a J gene segment. Rearrangements were called productive when the CDR3 lacked stop codons and stayed in frame with V and J; all others were non-productive. CDR3 was defined according to IMGT convention as the region running from the second conserved V-encoded cysteine to the conserved J-encoded phenylalanine. In an earlier analysis of more than 550 of the donors, sequences lacking an unambiguous match to a single V gene segment were excluded. An earlier analysis of several hundred of the donors classified V segments as functional when productive rearrangements were above 56.7% and as segregating when the standard deviation between donors was above 5%. A statistical classification framework was built for diagnosing cytomegalovirus status from the catalog of TCR beta chain sequences. In a later analysis, V and J genes were assigned by comparing TCR nucleotide sequences against IMGT/GENE-DB human TR gene sequences. Using the TCRdist pipeline, a later analysis assigned CDR3 sequences along with most-parsimonious VDJ recombination scenarios. In a later analysis, every TCR beta chain was defined by the combination of its CDR3 amino acid sequence and its V-gene family, and reads without a unique V-gene family were dropped. As a way to deal with suspected cross-contamination and a sequencing artifact, a later analysis dropped 450 to 700 nucleotide sequences that were highly shared and had low generation probability. In a later analysis, a clonal expansion index was calculated for each public chain from normalized within-repertoire ranks of inferred template counts. In a later analysis, generation probabilities were computed using a VDJ recombination model fitted to out-of-frame rearrangements, and the results were checked against IGoR. In a later analysis, TCR-TCR, TCR-HLA and TCR-CMV co-occurrence was scored with hypergeometric tests, and a repertoire-size bias correction was applied to TCR pairs. False discovery rates were estimated in a later analysis by permuting HLA or CMV assignments 20 times. A later analysis grouped co-occurring TCRs with DBSCAN, adding TCRdist sequence similarity when clustering within HLA-allele-positive subsets. Co-occurrence clustering excluded repertoires with fewer than 30,000 or more than 120,000 public chains, plus five with anomalous nucleotide sharing. As stored in TCRdb, this immuneACCESS dataset retains in-frame rearrangements with V and J assigned. A fraction of the clones does not appear; measured against another copy, unresolved V genes explain less than half of the discrepancy, and the remainder lacks a known reason. V and J calls and clone size follow that table, whereas D and trimming were derived from the DNA. This sample gives approximately 110,000 clones in total; around 70% of them show up just once. Roughly 8.2% of the sample comes from the top ten.

General findings and caveats noted by the study authors: When HLA alleles, especially DR and DQ, strongly co-occurred, TCR associations were difficult to assign to individual alleles. In a later analysis, the rate of TCR association differed among HLA loci, with DRB1 alleles having the most associated TCRs and HLA-C alleles having the fewest. The earlier analysis of nearly 600 of the donors excluded some 16 rarely observed V segments, including chromosome 9 orphons, because counts were too low. In a later genetic analysis, a missense DCLRE1C variant was associated with V-gene and J-gene trimming of TCR beta chains, and the association was replicated in an independent cohort. The authors suggested that the approach could potentially be extended to other disease states and immunological phenotypes. A further reported finding was that TCR beta sequences accurately predicted the HLA-A and HLA-B alleles for most subjects in the first cohort. A cluster of highly shared sequence variants was judged likely to be a technical artifact of the sequencing pipeline. CMV serostatus was the only immune exposure information available for the cohort. In a later analysis, HLA-associated TCR beta chains were found to be more clonally expanded and to have lower generation probabilities than equally common non-associated chains. Because HLA typing was missing for some donors at each locus, association tests included only the typed subset. In an earlier analysis of fewer than 700 of the donors, most TCR beta V segments appeared in productive rearrangements about 87% or about 30% of the time, broadly matching IMGT annotations. Across donors, most TCR sequences were observed very rarely, whereas some public TCRs were present in many individuals. Linkage disequilibrium might explain the correlated functional status among segregating V segments, but an unknown experimental factor could not be ruled out. A later analysis associated about 16,000 TCR beta sequences with specific HLA alleles at a false discovery rate of 0.05. Sequencing depth was assumed to be roughly uniform across donors in the presence/absence analyses, though that assumption may not hold. In a later genetic analysis, fewer N-insertions in productive TCRs were reported among donors in an Asian-associated ancestry cluster than the approximately 670-donor mean. Only TCR beta chains were sequenced in this cohort, and the absence of alpha or paired-chain data limited detectable features. Several of the top co-occurrence clusters appeared to be linked to parvovirus B19, influenza, CMV and Epstein-Barr virus, according to a later analysis. The classifier was reported to diagnose cytomegalovirus status with high specificity and sensitivity in both the original cohort and the validation cohort. Most CMV-associated TCR beta chains appeared to be HLA-restricted in a later analysis, and the HLA associations seemed to be driven largely by CMV exposure. Because the 87-base-pair reads could not distinguish some IMGT-functional V segments, including TRBV6-2 and TRBV6-3, those segments were excluded. In the study, 150 to 200 TCR beta chains were listed as associated with cytomegalovirus. In vitro tests confirmed that a few of the cytomegalovirus-associated TCR beta chains recognize cytomegalovirus antigens.

The cohort was made up of approximately 700 healthy bone marrow donors. At the time of sampling, every cohort member was nominally healthy, though immune exposures that went unrecorded were likely present. The donor was CMV seropositive and was included in the group of 300 or so seropositive cohort members. Each donor provided a peripheral blood sample, and peripheral blood mononuclear cells were used for TCR beta sequencing. The Qiagen DNeasy Blood Extraction Kit was used to extract genomic DNA from the blood cell samples. The specimen sequenced was PBMCs. This sequence originates from a woman in her thirties or forties in good health and CMV-seropositive. The rearrangement combines TRBV2 with TRBJ2-3; the junction holds 10 bases that match TRBD1. The DNA is TGTGCCAGCAGCCGACAGGGGGCTTGGACAGATACGCAGTATTTT. Its protein is CASSRQGAWTDTQYF. With the rest looked up from the reference TRBV2 and TRBJ2-3 genes rather than sequenced, the full variable domain is EPEVTQTPSHQVTQMGQEVILRCVPISNHLYFYWYRQILGQKVEFLVSFYNNEISEKSEIFDDQFSVERPDGSNFTLKIRSTKLEDSAMYFCASSRQGAWTDTQYFGPGTRLTVL.